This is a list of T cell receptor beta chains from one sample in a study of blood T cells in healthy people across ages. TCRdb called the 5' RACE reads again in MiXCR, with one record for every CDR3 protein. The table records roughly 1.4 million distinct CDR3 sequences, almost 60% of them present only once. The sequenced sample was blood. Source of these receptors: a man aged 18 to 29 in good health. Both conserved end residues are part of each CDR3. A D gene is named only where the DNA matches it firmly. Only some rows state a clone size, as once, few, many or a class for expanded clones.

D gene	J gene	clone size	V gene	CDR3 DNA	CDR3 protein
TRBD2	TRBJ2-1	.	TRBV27	TGTGCCAGCAGTCACGGGACTAGCGGGGGCAATGAGCAGTTCTTC	CASSHGTSGGNEQFF
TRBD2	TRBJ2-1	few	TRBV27	TGTGCCAGCAGTCTCGGGACTAGCGGACCCTACAATGAGCAGTTCTTC	CASSLGTSGPYNEQFF
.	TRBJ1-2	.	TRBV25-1	TGTGCCAGCAGTGCTTCTAGGACAGCGATCGATGGCTACACCTTC	CASSASRTAIDGYTF
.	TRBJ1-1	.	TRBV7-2	TGTGCCAGCAGCCAAACGGAAAATTTGGGCACTGAAGCTTTCTTT	CASSQTENLGTEAFF
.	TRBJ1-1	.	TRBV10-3	TGTGCCATGTTTGAGGGAACTGAAGCTTTCTTT	CAMFEGTEAFF
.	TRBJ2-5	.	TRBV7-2	TGTGCCAGCAGCTCAACTGGGATGAAAGAGACCCAGTACTTC	CASSSTGMKETQYF
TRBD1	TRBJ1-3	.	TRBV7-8	TGTGCCAGCAGCTCCTCCCTCCGGGACAGGAGGCTGAGAACGAGGGGAAACACCATATATTTT	CASSSSLRDRRLRTRGNTIYF
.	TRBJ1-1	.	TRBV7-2	TGTGCCAGCAGCCGTCAAGTTGGGGCCCTGAACACTGAAGCTTTCTTT	CASSRQVGALNTEAFF
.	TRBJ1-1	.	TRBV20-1	TGCAGTGCTAGTTCCAGGAACACTGAAGCTTTCTTT	CSASSRNTEAFF
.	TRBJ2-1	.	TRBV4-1	TGCGCCAGCAGCCAGCGAACAGGGCCCTACAATGAGCAGTTCTTC	CASSQRTGPYNEQFF
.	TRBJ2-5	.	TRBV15	TGTGCCACCAGCAGAAGGGACACAGAGACCCAGTACTTC	CATSRRDTETQYF
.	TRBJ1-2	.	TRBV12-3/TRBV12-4	TGTGCCAGCAGCCCTGGACGGCTTAGCGGCTACACCTTC	CASSPGRLSGYTF
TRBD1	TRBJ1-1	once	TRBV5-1	TGCGCCAGCAGCATCGGACAGGGATTGAACACTGAAGCTTTCTTT	CASSIGQGLNTEAFF
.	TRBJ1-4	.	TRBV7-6	TGTGCCAGCAGCTTATCGGGGGGACCTAATGAAAAACTGTTTTTT	CASSLSGGPNEKLFF
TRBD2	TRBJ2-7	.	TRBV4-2	TGTGCCAGCAGCCAAGTGGAGCGGGGACCCTACGAGCAGTACTTC	CASSQVERGPYEQYF
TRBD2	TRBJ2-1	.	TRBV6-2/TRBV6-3	TGTGCCAGCAGTTACTCGACTAGCGGGAGGGGTATAGATGAGCAGTTCTTC	CASSYSTSGRGIDEQFF
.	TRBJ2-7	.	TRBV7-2	TGTGCCAGCAGCTTCACGATTTACGAGCAGTACTTC	CASSFTIYEQYF
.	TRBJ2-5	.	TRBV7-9	TGTGCCAGCAGCTCCGGAGGGAGCCAGACCCAGTACTTC	CASSSGGSQTQYF
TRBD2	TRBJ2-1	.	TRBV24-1	TGTGCCACCAGTGATTCCGTTGGGCTAGCGGGAGGTTACAATGAGCAGTTCTTC	CATSDSVGLAGGYNEQFF
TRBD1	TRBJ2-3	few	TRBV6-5	TGTGCCAGCAGTTATCGGGGGACAGGAACAGATACGCAGTATTTT	CASSYRGTGTDTQYF
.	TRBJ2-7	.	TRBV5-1	TGCGCCAGCAGCCCAGCCGAGGGCGGCCACGAGCAGTACTTC	CASSPAEGGHEQYF
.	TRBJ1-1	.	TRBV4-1	TGCGCCAGCAGCGACACAGGGAAAGAAGCTTTCTTT	CASSDTGKEAFF
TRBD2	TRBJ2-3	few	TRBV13	TGTGCCAGCAGCAGCAAGGCCGGGGGGTACACAGATACGCAGTATTTT	CASSSKAGGYTDTQYF
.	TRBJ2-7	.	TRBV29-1	TGCAGCGTTCCGGGGACCTCCTACGAGCAGTACTTC	CSVPGTSYEQYF
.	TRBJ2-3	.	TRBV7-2	TGTGCCAGCAACGTGGGCAGGGCAAAGGATACGCAGTATTTT	CASNVGRAKDTQYF
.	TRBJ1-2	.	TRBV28	TGTGCCAGCAGCCTTATAGGGGCGGATGGCTACACCTTC	CASSLIGADGYTF
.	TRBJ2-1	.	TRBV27	TGTGCCAGCAGTCCCGACTTGGGAAATGAGCAGTTCTTC	CASSPDLGNEQFF
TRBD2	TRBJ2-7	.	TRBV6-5	TGTGCCAGCAGTTTGAACAGCGGGGGCGTCACAGGGGAGCAGTACTTC	CASSLNSGGVTGEQYF